The clone carrying this TCR beta chain was seen ten or more times. Its antigen is unknown. This sample was taken from a study of CD8+CD57+ T cells in acquired aplastic anemia. Whole-study context: The average for DNA from sorted CD4+ and CD8+ cells was roughly 3 ug. Study observations and caveats: Patients and controls were found to share roughly 31 CD8+ CDR3 sequences. Patients and controls had CD8+ Simpson's diversity values that were not significantly distinct.

Sequencing was done on patients that had shown CD8+CD57+ cell expansion by flow cytometry. Acquired aplastic anemia of severe grade affected all patients. The TCR beta profiling, which covered VDJ combination and CDR3 sequence, was carried out using genomic DNA as the template. One entry per CDR3 protein, called by TCRdb with MiXCR from the reads. Among about 180,000 distinct CDR3 sequences listed, about half were seen once. The length of the CDR3 is 20 residues. V lost 10 bases, J lost 5 bases, and 32 bases lay in between. Germline assignment: CDR1 KGHDR and CDR2 SFDVKD. The source material was sorted CD4+, CD8+, or CD8+CD57+ T cells (not recorded which) from PBMCs. This chain links TRBV24-1 with TRBJ1-6; D is unclear. The clonotype comes from a human donor with aplastic anemia. The CDR3 is CATGSVFGRPTGSHNSPLHF. Written as DNA, the CDR3 is TGTGCCACTGGTTCCGTCTTCGGCAGGCCAACGGGGTCCCATAATTCACCCCTCCACTTT.